This T cell receptor beta chain derives from a study of shared clonotypes between healthy human individuals. Study outcomes and limitations: Apart from blood, nothing was sampled; tissue repertoires likely differ. The study generally estimated greater richness for naive than memory subsets. Several donors showed sharing of approximately 5% of naive CD4 clonotypes.

TCRdb's copy holds only in-frame clones and misses some; the assay was immunoSEQ multiplex PCR. Seen here are roughly 500,000 clones, approximately 94% observed once, and the top ten hold about 0.064%. Worth noting for this clone: Its antigen is undetermined.

With V trimmed by 2 bases and J by 9 bases, 13 bases remained unmatched. Germline loops: CDR1 MNHNS, CDR2 SASEGT. The CDR3 runs to 15 residues. Sequencing input: naive CD4+ T cells sorted from blood. Documented subset: CD45RA+ positively selected. J is TRBJ2-7 and V is TRBV6-1; 7 bases agree with TRBD2. The sequence was collected from a woman between 25 and 40 years old in good health. The CDR3 reads CASSEQAGPAFGQYF. The CDR3 coding sequence is TGTGCCAGCAGTGAACAAGCGGGACCCGCTTTTGGGCAGTACTTC.